The rows below give T cell receptor beta chains drawn from one sample of a study of shared clonotypes between healthy human individuals. TCRdb's table, derived via immunoSEQ multiplex PCR, lists solely in-frame clones and lacks some. The sample lists about 1 million clones; around 74% were seen once. Sample: memory CD4+ T cells sorted from blood. The receptors originated from a man between 18 and 35 years old in good health. Each CDR3 is given with its conserved first and last residue. The D gene is left open where the match is weak. Not all rows give a size; the values are once, few, many and, for expanded clones, a class.

.	TRBV10-3	.	TRBJ2-5	CAISDKRETQYF	TGTGCCATCAGTGATAAGCGGGAGACCCAGTACTTC
few	TRBV7-9	TRBD2	TRBJ2-1	CASTAGTSGTNEQFF	TGTGCCAGCACCGCGGGGACTAGCGGGACCAATGAGCAGTTCTTC
.	TRBV5-8	.	TRBJ1-1	CASSFGSTEAFF	TGTGCCAGCAGCTTTGGGTCCACTGAAGCTTTCTTT
.	TRBV28	TRBD1	TRBJ2-2	CASSLGRDRDTGELFF	TGTGCCAGCAGTTTGGGTCGGGACAGAGATACCGGGGAGCTGTTTTTT
.	TRBV6-5	.	TRBJ2-1	CASREGPPYNEQFF	TGTGCCAGCAGGGAGGGACCACCCTACAATGAGCAGTTCTTC
.	TRBV7-2	TRBD2	TRBJ2-1	CASSLASGSLYNEQFF	TGTGCCAGCAGCTTAGCTAGCGGGAGCCTATACAATGAGCAGTTCTTC
.	TRBV27	.	TRBJ2-2	CASSVKSPPGTGELFF	TGTGCCAGCAGTGTAAAGAGCCCCCCGGGCACCGGGGAGCTGTTTTTT
.	TRBV5-5	TRBD1	TRBJ2-5	CASSLGGQNLETQYF	TGTGCCAGCAGCTTGGGGGGACAGAACCTGGAGACCCAGTACTTC
few	TRBV5-1	TRBD2	TRBJ2-5	CASSPTGSWEGETQYF	TGCGCCAGCAGCCCTACAGGATCCTGGGAGGGAGAGACCCAGTACTTC
.	TRBV19	TRBD2	TRBJ2-7	CARAVASGSPDEQYF	TGTGCCCGTGCTGTCGCTAGCGGGAGTCCCGACGAGCAGTACTTC
.	TRBV7-9	TRBD2	TRBJ2-5	CASLTSGRASRETQYF	TGTGCCAGCCTCACTAGCGGGAGGGCCTCACGAGAGACCCAGTACTTC
.	TRBV5-1	.	TRBJ1-2	CASSPGGENYGYTF	TGCGCCAGCAGCCCCGGGGGGGAGAACTATGGCTACACCTTC
.	TRBV5-1	TRBD2	TRBJ2-1	CASFPGFRITSGRGNEQFF	TGCGCCAGCTTTCCAGGATTCCGTATTACTAGCGGGAGAGGCAATGAGCAGTTCTTC
few	TRBV7-9	.	TRBJ1-6	CASSFDLSGNSPLHF	TGTGCCAGCAGCTTCGACCTCTCAGGGAATTCACCCCTCCACTTT
.	TRBV27	TRBD1	TRBJ2-7	CASSARQGLGEQYF	TGTGCCAGCAGTGCCCGACAGGGGCTAGGCGAGCAGTACTTC
.	TRBV7-9	.	TRBJ2-1	CASSLGGASYNEQFF	TGTGCCAGCAGCTTAGGTGGGGCCTCCTACAATGAGCAGTTCTTC
.	TRBV4-1	.	TRBJ1-6	CASSQGLGSYNSPLHF	TGCGCCAGCAGCCAAGGTTTGGGCTCCTATAATTCACCCCTCCACTTT
.	TRBV7-2	.	TRBJ2-1	CASSLMGQNYNEQFF	TGTGCCAGCAGCTTAATGGGCCAAAATTACAATGAGCAGTTCTTC
.	TRBV9	TRBD2	TRBJ2-1	CASSVGPSGRNEQFF	TGTGCCAGCAGCGTAGGTCCTAGCGGGAGAAATGAGCAGTTCTTC
.	TRBV11-2	TRBD2	TRBJ2-5	CASSLGAGGGKETQYF	TGTGCCAGCAGCTTAGGGGCGGGAGGAGGGAAAGAGACCCAGTACTTC
.	TRBV7-8	TRBD2	TRBJ2-3	CASSLAAGGIPDTQYF	TGTGCCAGCAGCTTAGCGGCGGGGGGAATCCCAGATACGCAGTATTTT
few	TRBV7-9	TRBD1	TRBJ1-2	CASSSTGNGYTF	TGTGCCAGCAGCTCGACAGGGAATGGCTACACCTTC
.	TRBV5-6	.	TRBJ1-4	CASSLDAELFF	TGTGCCAGCAGCTTGGATGCGGAACTGTTTTTT
.	TRBV29-1	TRBD1	TRBJ2-7	CSVTTGGGEQYF	TGCAGCGTTACCACAGGGGGCGGCGAGCAGTACTTC
once	TRBV4-1	TRBD2	TRBJ2-1	CASSQGPAREGFDNEQFF	TGCGCCAGCAGCCAAGGCCCGGCTCGGGAGGGCTTTGACAATGAGCAGTTCTTC
few	TRBV29-1	.	TRBJ1-2	CSVEEFKDGYTF	TGCAGCGTTGAAGAATTTAAGGATGGCTACACCTTC
.	TRBV10-2	.	TRBJ2-5	CASSQGNKAETQYF	TGCGCCAGCAGTCAGGGAAACAAGGCAGAGACCCAGTACTTC
few	TRBV6-6	TRBD1	TRBJ1-1	CASRRDSEAFF	TGTGCCAGCAGGAGGGACAGTGAAGCTTTCTTT
.	TRBV28	TRBD2	TRBJ2-4	CASTLKPPGGMEAKNIQYF	TGTGCCAGCACCTTAAAGCCGCCGGGAGGGATGGAAGCCAAAAACATTCAGTACTTC
few	TRBV5-6	TRBD2	TRBJ2-5	CASSLAGMGETQYF	TGTGCCAGCAGCCTAGCGGGAATGGGAGAGACCCAGTACTTC
.	TRBV12-2	.	TRBJ1-1	CASRDPGGNTEAFF	TGTGCAAGTCGAGACCCTGGGGGGAACACTGAAGCTTTCTTT
.	TRBV5-1	.	TRBJ1-4	CASTVLGQTNEKLFF	TGCGCCAGCACCGTACTCGGACAGACTAATGAAAAACTGTTTTTT